The sequence of this T cell receptor (beta chain) was determined in a study of blood T cell repertoires in COVID-19. Overall study: T cells, B-cell-depleted T cells, or PBMCs supplied cDNA or gDNA.

The study recruited people aged 18 to 89 years across about two dozen US areas. Membership in each cohort depended on participant-reported clinical history. The CDR3 is made up of 11 amino acids. The germline CDR1 and CDR2 sequences are SGHVS and FQNEAQ. V lost 5 bases, J lost 2 bases, and 4 bases lay in between. This clone has a single count. The protocol was immunoSEQ multiplex PCR, while the TCRdb copy is restricted to in-frame clones and leaves out a portion. This table holds some 360,000 clones, about nine tenths found once. The TCR comes from a woman aged 25 to 39 who had been exposed to COVID-19. This sequence joins TRBV7-8 and TRBJ2-7, with D hard to call. Sequenced: PBMCs or T cells enriched from blood (not recorded which). CDR3 sequence reads: CASSPAYEQYF. Written as DNA, the CDR3 is TGTGCCAGCAGCCCGGCCTACGAGCAGTACTTC.